The 3 T cell receptor beta chains below all came from one sample that was sequenced in a study of cytomegalovirus exposure and HLA in healthy donors. Vbeta (60) and Jbeta (13) primers were used in the PCR. Assay: immunoSEQ multiplex PCR; the TCRdb copy retains only in-frame clones and omits some. The sample carries more than 85,000 clones, roughly two thirds recorded once. Sequencing was done on a sample of PBMCs. These receptors originate from a man aged 25-45 years in good health and CMV-seronegative.

The chain combines TRBV19 with TRBJ2-5; the match to TRBD1 covers 9 bases. The J call may be incorrect, as the DNA end agrees better with TRBJ2-7. Per germline, CDR1 LNHDA and CDR2 SQIVND (reference sequence). This CDR3 is built from 16 residues. CDR3: CASRLRETGGSYEQYF. Written as DNA, the CDR3 is TGTGCCAGTAGATTGAGGGAGACAGGGGGCTCCTACGAGCAGTACTTC.

The chain combines TRBV6-5 with TRBJ2-7; a possible D gene is TRBD2 (6 bases). V was trimmed by 6 bases and J by 3 bases, leaving 15 bases between them. Germline lookup yields CDR1 MNHEY and CDR2 SVGAGI. The CDR3 consists of 14 residues. CDR3 loop: CASSPHRGGYEQYF. DNA for the CDR3: TGTGCCAGCAGCCCCCATAGGGGAGGCTACGAGCAGTACTTC.

This chain links TRBV6-6 with TRBJ2-7; the match to TRBD2 covers 8 bases. V shed 10 bases and J 6 bases; nucleotides not matched to a gene: 14. This CDR3 spans 14 amino acids. Germline-derived CDR1 and CDR2 are MNHNY and SVGAGI (reference sequence). In DNA form, the CDR3 reads TGTGCCACCGGGCAAACGGGAGGGAACGGCGAGCAGTACTTC. It is translated as CATGQTGGNGEQYF.